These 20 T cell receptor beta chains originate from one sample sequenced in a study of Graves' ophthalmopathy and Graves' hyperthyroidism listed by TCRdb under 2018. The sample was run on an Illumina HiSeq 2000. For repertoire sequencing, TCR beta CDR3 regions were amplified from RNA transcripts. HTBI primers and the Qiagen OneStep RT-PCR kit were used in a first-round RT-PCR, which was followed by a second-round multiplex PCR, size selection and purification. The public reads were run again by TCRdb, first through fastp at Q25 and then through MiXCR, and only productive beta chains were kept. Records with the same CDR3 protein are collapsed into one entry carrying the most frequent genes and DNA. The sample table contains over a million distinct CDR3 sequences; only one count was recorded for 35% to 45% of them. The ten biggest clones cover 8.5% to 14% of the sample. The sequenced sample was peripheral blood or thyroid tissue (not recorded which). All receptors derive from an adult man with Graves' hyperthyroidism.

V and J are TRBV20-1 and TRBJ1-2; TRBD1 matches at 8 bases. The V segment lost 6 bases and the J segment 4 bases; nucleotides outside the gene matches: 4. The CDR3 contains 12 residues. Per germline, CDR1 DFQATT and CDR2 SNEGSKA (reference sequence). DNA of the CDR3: TGCAGTGCCGCACAGGGGGGCTATGGCTACACCTTC. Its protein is CSAAQGGYGYTF.

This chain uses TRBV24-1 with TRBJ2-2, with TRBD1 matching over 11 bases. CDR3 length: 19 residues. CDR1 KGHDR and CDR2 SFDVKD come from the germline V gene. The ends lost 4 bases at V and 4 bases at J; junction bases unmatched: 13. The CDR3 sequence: CATSDYAPGQGAITGELFF. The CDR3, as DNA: TGTGCCACCAGTGACTATGCGCCCGGACAGGGGGCGATCACCGGGGAGCTGTTTTTT.

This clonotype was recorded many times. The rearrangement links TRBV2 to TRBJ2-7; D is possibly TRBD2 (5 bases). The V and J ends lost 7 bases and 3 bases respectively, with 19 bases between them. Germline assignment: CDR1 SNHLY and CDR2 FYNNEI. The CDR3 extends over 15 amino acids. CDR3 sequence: CASTDRETLNYEQYF. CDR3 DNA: TGTGCCAGCACCGATCGGGAAACTTTGAACTACGAGCAGTACTTC.

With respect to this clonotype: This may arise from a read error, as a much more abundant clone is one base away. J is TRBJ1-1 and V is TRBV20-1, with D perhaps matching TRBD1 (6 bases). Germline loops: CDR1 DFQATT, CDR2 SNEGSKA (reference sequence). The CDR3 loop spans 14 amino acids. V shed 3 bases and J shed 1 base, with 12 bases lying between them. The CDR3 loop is CSARRLGANTEAFF. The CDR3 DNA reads TGCAGTGCTAGGCGGCTGGGGGCGAACACTGAAGCTTTCTTT.

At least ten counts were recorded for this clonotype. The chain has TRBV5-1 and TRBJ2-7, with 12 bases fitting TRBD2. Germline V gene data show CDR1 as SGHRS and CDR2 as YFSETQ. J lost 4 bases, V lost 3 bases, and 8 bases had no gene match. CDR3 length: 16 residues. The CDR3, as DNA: TGCGCCAGCAGCTCCGTCCGGACTAGCGGGATGTACGAGCAGTACTTC. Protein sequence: CASSSVRTSGMYEQYF.

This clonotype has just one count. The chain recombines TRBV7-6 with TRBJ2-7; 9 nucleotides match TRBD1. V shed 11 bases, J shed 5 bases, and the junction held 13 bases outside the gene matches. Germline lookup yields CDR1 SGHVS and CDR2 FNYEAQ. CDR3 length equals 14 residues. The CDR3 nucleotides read TGTGCCTGGCAGCAGGGACAGGGCCTGAACGAGCAGTACTTC. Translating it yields CAWQQGQGLNEQYF.

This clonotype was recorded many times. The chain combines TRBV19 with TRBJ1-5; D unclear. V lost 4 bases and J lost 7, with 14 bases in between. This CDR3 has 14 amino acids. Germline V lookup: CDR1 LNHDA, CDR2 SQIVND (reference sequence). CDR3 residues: CASSTGGSRQPQHF. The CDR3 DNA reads TGTGCCAGTAGTACAGGAGGGTCGAGGCAGCCCCAGCATTTT.

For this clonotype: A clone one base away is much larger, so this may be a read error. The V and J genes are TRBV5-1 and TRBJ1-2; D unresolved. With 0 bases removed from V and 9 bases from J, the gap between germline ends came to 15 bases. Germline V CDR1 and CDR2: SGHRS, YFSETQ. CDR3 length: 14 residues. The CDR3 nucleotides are TGCGCCAGCAGCTTGGAAGGAGTAGGGCATAGCTACACCTTC. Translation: CASSLEGVGHSYTF.

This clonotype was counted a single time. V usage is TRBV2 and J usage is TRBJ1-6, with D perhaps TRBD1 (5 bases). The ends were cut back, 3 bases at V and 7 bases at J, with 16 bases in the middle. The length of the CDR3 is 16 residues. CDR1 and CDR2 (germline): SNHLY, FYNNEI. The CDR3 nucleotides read TGTGCCAGCAGTGATCGGGGGGTCTCAATGAATTCACCCCTCCACTTT. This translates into CASSDRGVSMNSPLHF.

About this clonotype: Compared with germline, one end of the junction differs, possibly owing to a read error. The CDR3 DNA sequence: TGTGCCAGCAGCTTAGACGGTGGGGGCAACGTCCTGACTTTC. Encoded protein: CASSLDGGGNVLTF. The chain joins TRBV13 to TRBJ2-6; D is tentatively TRBD1 or TRBD2 (5 bases each). This CDR3 has 14 amino acids. The germline CDR1 and CDR2 sequences are PRHDT and FYEKMQ (reference sequence).

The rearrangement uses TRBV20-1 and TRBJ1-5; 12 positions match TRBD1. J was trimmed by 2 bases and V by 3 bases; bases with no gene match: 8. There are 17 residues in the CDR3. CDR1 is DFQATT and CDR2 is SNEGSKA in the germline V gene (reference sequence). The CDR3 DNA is TGCAGTGCTAGGGCCGGGACAGGGGGCTTGGGCAATCAGCCCCAGCATTTT. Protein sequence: CSARAGTGGLGNQPQHF.

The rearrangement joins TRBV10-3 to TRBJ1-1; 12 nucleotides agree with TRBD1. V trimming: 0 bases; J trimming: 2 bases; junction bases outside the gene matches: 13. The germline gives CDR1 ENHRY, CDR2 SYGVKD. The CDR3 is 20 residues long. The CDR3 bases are TGTGCCATCAGTGAGTCGAGACCGGGACAGGGGGCTCTGGCCAACACTGAAGCTTTCTTT. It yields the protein CAISESRPGQGALANTEAFF.

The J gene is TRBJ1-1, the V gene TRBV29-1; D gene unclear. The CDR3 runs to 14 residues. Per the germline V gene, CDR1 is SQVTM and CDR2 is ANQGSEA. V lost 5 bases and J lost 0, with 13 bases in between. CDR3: CSVSQEVLNTEAFF. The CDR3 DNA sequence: TGCAGCGTTAGCCAGGAGGTTCTGAACACTGAAGCTTTCTTT. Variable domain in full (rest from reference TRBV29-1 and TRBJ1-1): SAVISQKPSRDICQRGTSLTIQCQVDSQVTMMFWYRQQPGQSLTLIATANQGSEATYESGFVIDKFPISRPNLTFSTLTVSNMSPEDSSIYLCSVSQEVLNTEAFFGQGTRLTVV.

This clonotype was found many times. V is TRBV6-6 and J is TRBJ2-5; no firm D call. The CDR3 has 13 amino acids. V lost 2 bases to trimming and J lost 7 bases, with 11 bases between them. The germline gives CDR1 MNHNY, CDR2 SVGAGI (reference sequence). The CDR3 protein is CASSYPGPGTQYF. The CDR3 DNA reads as TGTGCCAGCAGTTACCCAGGACCGGGGACCCAGTACTTC.

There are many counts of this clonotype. The CDR3 nucleotides are TGTGCCAGTAGTACCGGGACTAACTCTGGAAACACCATATATTTT. Protein sequence: CASSTGTNSGNTIYF. This chain links TRBV19 with TRBJ1-3; D perhaps matches TRBD1 (5 bases). CDR1 LNHDA and CDR2 SQIVND come from the germline V gene (reference sequence). This CDR3 spans 15 amino acids. Trimming pared 4 bases from V and 0 bases from J, leaving 10 bases between. Supplemented by reference TRBV19 and TRBJ1-3, the full variable domain reads DGGITQSPKYLFRKEGQNVTLSCEQNLNHDAMYWYRQDPGQGLRLIYYSQIVNDFQKGDIAEGYSVSREKKESFPLTVTSAQKNPTAFYLCASSTGTNSGNTIYFGEGSWLTVV.

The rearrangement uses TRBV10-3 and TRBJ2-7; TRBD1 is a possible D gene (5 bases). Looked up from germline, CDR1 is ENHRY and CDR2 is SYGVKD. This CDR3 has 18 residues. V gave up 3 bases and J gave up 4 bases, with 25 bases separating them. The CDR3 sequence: CAISDEDSTGTLGYEQYF. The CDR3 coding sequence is TGTGCCATCAGTGATGAAGACAGCACCGGTACTCTGGGATACGAGCAGTACTTC.

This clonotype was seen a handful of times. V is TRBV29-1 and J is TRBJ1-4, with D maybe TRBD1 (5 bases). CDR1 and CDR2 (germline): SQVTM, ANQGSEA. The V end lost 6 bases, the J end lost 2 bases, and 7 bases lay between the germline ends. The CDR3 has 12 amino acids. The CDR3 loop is CSVGLTNEKLFF. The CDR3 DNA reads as TGCAGCGTGGGACTGACTAATGAAAAACTGTTTTTT. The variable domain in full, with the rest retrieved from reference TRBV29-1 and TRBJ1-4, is SAVISQKPSRDICQRGTSLTIQCQVDSQVTMMFWYRQQPGQSLTLIATANQGSEATYESGFVIDKFPISRPNLTFSTLTVSNMSPEDSSIYLCSVGLTNEKLFFGSGTQLSVL.

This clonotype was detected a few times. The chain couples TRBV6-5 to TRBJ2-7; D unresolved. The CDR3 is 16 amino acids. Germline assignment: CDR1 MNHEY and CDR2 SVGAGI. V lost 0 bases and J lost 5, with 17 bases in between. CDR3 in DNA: TGTGCCAGCAGTTACTCTCGCGTTCAGGAGTACAACGAGCAGTACTTC. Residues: CASSYSRVQEYNEQYF.

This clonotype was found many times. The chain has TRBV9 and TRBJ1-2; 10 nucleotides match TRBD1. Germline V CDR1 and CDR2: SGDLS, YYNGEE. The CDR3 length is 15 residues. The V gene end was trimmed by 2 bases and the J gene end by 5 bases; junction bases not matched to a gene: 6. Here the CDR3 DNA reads TGTGCCAGCAGCGTTCTCGGACAGGGGGGTTATGGCTACACCTTC. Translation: CASSVLGQGGYGYTF.

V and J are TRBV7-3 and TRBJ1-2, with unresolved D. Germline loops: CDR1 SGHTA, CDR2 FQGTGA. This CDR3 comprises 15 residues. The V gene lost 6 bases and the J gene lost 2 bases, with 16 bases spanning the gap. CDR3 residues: CASSPGPQLNYGYTF. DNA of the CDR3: TGTGCCAGCAGTCCCGGGCCTCAGTTAAACTATGGCTACACCTTC.